This T cell receptor (beta chain) derives from a study of blood T cell repertoires in COVID-19. Study-wide background: Researchers got acute and convalescent COVID-19 samples from the United States, Italy and Spain. T cells, B-cell-depleted T cells, or PBMCs provided the cDNA or gDNA that served as material.

Original methodology: For nucleated cells, counts were estimated from reference gene primer amplification. Assay used: immunoSEQ multiplex PCR; TCRdb lists only in-frame clones, some missing. V, J and clone size derive from that table, while D and trimming were established from the DNA sequence. The table shows several thousand clones, with just over 85% occurring only once. The CDR3 sequence is 14 residues long. CDR1 and CDR2 (germline): GTSNPN, SVGIG (reference sequence). The germline V and J ends were trimmed by 2 bases and 7 bases, with 15 bases remaining between them. The sample taken for sequencing was peripheral blood. This receptor was taken from a woman aged 50 to 60 with active or convalescent COVID-19. V is TRBV30 and J is TRBJ1-3; D not resolved. The CDR3 sequence is CAWSTQIRGNTIYF. CDR3 DNA sequence: TGTGCCTGGAGTACCCAGATCCGGGGTAACACCATATATTTT.